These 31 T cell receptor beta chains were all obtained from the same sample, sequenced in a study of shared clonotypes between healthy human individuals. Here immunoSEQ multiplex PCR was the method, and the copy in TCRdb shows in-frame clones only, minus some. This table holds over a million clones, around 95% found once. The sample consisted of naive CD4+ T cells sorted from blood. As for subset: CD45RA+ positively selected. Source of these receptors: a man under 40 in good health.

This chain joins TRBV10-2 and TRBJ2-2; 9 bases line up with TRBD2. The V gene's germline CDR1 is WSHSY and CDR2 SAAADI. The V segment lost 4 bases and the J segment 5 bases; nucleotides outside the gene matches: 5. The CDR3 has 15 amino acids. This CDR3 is CASSVIAGETGELFF. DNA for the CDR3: TGCGCCAGCAGTGTTATAGCGGGAGAGACCGGGGAGCTGTTTTTT.

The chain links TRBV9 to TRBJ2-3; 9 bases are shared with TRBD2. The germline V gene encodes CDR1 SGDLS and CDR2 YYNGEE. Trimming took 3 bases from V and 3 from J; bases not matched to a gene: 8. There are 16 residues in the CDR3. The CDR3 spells CASSASLREGTDTQYF. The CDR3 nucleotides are TGTGCCAGCAGCGCCAGCTTGCGGGAGGGAACAGATACGCAGTATTTT. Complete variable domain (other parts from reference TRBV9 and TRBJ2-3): DSGVTQTPKHLITATGQRVTLRCSPRSGDLSVYWYQQSLDQGLQFLIQYYNGEERAKGNILERFSAQQFPDLHSELNLSSLELGDSALYFCASSASLREGTDTQYFGPGTRLTVL.

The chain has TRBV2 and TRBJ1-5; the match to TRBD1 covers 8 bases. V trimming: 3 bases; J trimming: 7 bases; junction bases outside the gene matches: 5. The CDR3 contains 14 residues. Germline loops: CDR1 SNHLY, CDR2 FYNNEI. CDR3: CASSDPGQVQPQHF. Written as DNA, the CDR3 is TGTGCCAGCAGTGACCCGGGACAGGTACAGCCCCAGCATTTT.

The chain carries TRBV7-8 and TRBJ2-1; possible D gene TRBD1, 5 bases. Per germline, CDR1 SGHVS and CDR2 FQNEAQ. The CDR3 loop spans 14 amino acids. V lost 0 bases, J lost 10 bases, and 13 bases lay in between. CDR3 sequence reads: CASSLAGPPGEQFF. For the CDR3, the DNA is TGTGCCAGCAGCTTAGCGGGGCCTCCTGGCGAGCAGTTCTTC.

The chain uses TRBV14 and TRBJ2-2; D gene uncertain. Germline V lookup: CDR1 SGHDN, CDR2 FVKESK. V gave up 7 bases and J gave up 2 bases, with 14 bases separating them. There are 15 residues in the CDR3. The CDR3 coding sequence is TGTGCCAGCAAAAGGACGGAAACCAACACCGGGGAGCTGTTTTTT. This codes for CASKRTETNTGELFF.

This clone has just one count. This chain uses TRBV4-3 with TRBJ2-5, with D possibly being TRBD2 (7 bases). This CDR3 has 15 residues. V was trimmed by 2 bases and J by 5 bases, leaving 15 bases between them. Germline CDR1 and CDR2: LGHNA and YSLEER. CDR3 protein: CASSQSIRGAETQYF. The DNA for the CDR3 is TGCGCCAGCAGCCAATCAATCCGGGGGGCTGAGACCCAGTACTTC.

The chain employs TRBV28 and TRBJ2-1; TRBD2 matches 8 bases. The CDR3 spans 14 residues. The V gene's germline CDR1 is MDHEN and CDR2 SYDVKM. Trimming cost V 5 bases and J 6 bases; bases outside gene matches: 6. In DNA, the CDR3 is TGTGCCAGCAGTCCAGCGGGAGTGGGCAATGAGCAGTTCTTC. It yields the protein CASSPAGVGNEQFF.

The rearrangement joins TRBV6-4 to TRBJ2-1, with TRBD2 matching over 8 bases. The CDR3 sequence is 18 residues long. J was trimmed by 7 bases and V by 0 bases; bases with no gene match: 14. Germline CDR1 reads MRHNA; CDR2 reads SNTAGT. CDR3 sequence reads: CASSDSPLAEAAANEQFF. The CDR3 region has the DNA TGTGCCAGCAGTGACTCACCACTAGCGGAAGCAGCGGCGAATGAGCAGTTCTTC.

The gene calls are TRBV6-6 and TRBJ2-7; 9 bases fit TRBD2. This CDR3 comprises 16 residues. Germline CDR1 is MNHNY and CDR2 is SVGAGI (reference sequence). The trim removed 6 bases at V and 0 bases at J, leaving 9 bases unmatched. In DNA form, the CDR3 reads TGTGCCAGCAGCCCCTATAGCGGGGGCCTCTCCTACGAGCAGTACTTC. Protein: CASSPYSGGLSYEQYF.

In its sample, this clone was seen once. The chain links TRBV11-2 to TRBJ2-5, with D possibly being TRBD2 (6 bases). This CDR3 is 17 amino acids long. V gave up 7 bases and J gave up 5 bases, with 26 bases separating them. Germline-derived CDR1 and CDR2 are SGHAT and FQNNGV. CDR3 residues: CASTSSPGQGGWETQYF. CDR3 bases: TGTGCCAGCACTTCCTCCCCAGGGCAGGGAGGATGGGAGACCCAGTACTTC. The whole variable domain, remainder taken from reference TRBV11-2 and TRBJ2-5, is EAGVAQSPRYKIIEKRQSVAFWCNPISGHATLYWYQQILGQGPKLLIQFQNNGVVDDSQLPKDRFSAERLKGVDSTLKIQPAKLEDSAVYLCASTSSPGQGGWETQYFGPGTRLLVL.

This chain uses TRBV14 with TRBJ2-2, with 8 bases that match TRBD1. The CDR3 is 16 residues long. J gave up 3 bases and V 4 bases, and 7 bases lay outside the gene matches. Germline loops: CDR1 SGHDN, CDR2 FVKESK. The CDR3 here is CASSRTGGRDTGELFF. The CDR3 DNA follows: TGTGCCAGCAGCCGTACAGGGGGAAGGGACACCGGGGAGCTGTTTTTT. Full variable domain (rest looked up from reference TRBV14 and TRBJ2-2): EAGVTQFPSHSVIEKGQTVTLRCDPISGHDNLYWYRRVMGKEIKFLLHFVKESKQDESGMPNNRFLAERTGGTYSTLKVQPAELEDSGVYFCASSRTGGRDTGELFFGEGSRLTVL.

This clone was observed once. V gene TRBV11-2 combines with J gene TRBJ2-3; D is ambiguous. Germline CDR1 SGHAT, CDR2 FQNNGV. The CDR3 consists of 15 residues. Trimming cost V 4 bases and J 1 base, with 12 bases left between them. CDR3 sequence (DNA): TGTGCCAGCAGCTCGCCCATACCACGCACAGATACGCAGTATTTT. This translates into CASSSPIPRTDTQYF.

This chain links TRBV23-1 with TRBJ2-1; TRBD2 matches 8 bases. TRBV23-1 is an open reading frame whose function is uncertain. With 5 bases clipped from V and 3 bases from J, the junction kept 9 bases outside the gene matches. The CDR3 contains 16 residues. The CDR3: CASSWASGPNYNEQFF. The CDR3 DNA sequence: TGCGCCAGCAGTTGGGCTAGCGGGCCGAACTACAATGAGCAGTTCTTC.

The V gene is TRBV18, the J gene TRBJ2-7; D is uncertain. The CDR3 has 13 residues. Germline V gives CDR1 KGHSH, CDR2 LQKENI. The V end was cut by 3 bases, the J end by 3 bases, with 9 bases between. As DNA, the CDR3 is TGTGCCAGCTCACCGCTGCAGAACTACGAGCAGTACTTC. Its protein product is CASSPLQNYEQYF. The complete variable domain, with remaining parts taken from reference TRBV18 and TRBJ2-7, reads NAGVMQNPRHLVRRRGQEARLRCSPMKGHSHVYWYRQLPEEGLKFMVYLQKENIIDESGMPKERFSAEFPKEGPSILRIQQVVRGDSAAYFCASSPLQNYEQYFGPGTRLTVT.

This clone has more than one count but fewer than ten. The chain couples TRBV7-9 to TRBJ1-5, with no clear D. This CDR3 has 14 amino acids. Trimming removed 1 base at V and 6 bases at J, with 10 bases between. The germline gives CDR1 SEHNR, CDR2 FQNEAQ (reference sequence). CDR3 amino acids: CASSLGRVAQPQHF. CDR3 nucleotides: TGTGCCAGCAGCTTAGGGAGGGTAGCTCAGCCCCAGCATTTT. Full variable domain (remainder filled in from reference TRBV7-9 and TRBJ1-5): DTGVSQNPRHKITKRGQNVTFRCDPISEHNRLYWYRQTLGQGPEFLTYFQNEAQLEKSRLLSDRFSAERPKGSFSTLEIQRTEQGDSAMYLCASSLGRVAQPQHFGDGTRLSIL.

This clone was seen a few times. The CDR3 region has the DNA TGTGCCAGCAGCGTTTGGGGCAATCAGCCCCAGCATTTT. Protein: CASSVWGNQPQHF. The chain links TRBV5-4 to TRBJ1-5; D is unresolved. The CDR3 covers 13 residues. V shed 4 bases and J shed 2 bases, with 7 bases lying between them. Germline assignment: CDR1 SGHNT and CDR2 YYREEE (reference sequence).

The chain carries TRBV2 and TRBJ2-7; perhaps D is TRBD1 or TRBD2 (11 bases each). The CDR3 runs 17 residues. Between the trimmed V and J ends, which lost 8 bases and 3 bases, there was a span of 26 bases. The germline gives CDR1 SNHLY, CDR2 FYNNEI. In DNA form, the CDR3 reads TGTGCCAGCGGGGGGACAGGGGGACTAGCGGCTCTCTACGAGCAGTACTTC. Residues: CASGGTGGLAALYEQYF.

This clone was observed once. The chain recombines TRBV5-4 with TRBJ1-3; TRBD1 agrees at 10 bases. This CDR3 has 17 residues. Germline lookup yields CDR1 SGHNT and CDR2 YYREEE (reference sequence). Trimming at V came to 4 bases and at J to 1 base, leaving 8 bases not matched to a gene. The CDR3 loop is CASSRGTGVFSGNTIYF. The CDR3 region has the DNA TGTGCCAGCAGCCGAGGGACAGGGGTTTTTTCTGGAAACACCATATATTTT.

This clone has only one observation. CDR3 in amino acids: CASSFGLWAGGQRTDTQYF. CDR3 nucleotide sequence: TGCGCCAGCAGCTTTGGATTGTGGGCGGGAGGCCAAAGGACTGATACGCAGTATTTT. This chain joins TRBV5-1 and TRBJ2-3; TRBD2 agrees at 8 bases. The germline gives CDR1 SGHRS, CDR2 YFSETQ. The V and J ends lost 2 bases and 6 bases, in that order; junction bases with no gene match: 20. CDR3 length equals 19 residues.

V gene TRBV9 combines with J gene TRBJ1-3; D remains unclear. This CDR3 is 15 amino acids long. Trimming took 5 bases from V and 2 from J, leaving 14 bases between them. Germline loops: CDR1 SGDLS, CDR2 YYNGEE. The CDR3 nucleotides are TGTGCCAGCAGTCCTAGCCCGCACACTGGAAACACCATATATTTT. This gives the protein CASSPSPHTGNTIYF.

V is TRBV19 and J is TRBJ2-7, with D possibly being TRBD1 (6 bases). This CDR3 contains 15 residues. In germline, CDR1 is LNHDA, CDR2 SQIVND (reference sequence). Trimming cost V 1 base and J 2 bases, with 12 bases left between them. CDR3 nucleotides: TGTGCCAGTAGTATAGGGGGCAGGGGTACCTACGAGCAGTACTTC. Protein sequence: CASSIGGRGTYEQYF.

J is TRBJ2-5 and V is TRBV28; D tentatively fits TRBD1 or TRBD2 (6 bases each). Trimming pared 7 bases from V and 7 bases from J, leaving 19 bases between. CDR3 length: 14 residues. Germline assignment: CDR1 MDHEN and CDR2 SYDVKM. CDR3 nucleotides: TGTGCCAGCACCTCCCGAGGGGGGCGCGGGACCCAGTACTTC. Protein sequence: CASTSRGGRGTQYF. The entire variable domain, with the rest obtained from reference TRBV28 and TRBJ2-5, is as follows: DVKVTQSSRYLVKRTGEKVFLECVQDMDHENMFWYRQDPGLGLRLIYFSYDVKMKEKGDIPEGYSVSREKKERFSLILESASTNQTSMYLCASTSRGGRGTQYFGPGTRLLVL.

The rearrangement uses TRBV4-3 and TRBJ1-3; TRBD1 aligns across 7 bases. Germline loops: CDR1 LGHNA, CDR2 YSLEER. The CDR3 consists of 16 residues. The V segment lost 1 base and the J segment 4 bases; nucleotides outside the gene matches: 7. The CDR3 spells CASSQVGTGDGNTIYF. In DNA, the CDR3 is TGCGCCAGCAGCCAAGTAGGTACAGGGGACGGAAACACCATATATTTT.

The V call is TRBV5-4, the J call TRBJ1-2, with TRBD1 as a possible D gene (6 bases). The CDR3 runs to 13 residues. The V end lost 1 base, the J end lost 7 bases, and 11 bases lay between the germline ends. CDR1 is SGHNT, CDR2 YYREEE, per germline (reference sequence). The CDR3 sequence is CASSLTGGVGYTF. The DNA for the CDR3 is TGTGCCAGCAGCTTGACCGGGGGCGTTGGCTACACCTTC.

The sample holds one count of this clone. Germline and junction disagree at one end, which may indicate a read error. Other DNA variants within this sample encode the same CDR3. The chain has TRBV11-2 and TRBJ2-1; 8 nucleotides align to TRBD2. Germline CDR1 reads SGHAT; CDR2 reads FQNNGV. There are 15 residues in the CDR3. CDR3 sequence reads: CASRLAGSSYNEQFF. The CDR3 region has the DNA TGTGCCAGCAGGTTAGCGGGAAGCTCCTACAATGAGCAGTTCTTC.

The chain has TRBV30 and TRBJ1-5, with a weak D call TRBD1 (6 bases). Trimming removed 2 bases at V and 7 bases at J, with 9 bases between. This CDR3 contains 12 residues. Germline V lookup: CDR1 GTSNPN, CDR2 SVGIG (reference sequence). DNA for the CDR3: TGTGCCTGGAGTCGCAGGGGCCAGCCCCAGCATTTT. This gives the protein CAWSRRGQPQHF.

CDR3 sequence: CAWSLGFEEETQYF. The DNA of the CDR3 is TGTGCCTGGAGTCTGGGATTCGAGGAAGAGACCCAGTACTTC. The chain couples TRBV30 to TRBJ2-5; D gene uncertain. The CDR3 is 14 residues long. The V end lost 2 bases, the J end lost 3 bases, and 13 bases lay between the germline ends. Germline V gene data show CDR1 as GTSNPN and CDR2 as SVGIG (reference sequence).

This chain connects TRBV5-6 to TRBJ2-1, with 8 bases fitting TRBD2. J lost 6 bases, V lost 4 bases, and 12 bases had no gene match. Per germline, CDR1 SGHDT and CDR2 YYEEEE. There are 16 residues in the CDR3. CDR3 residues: CASSPRWTGGSNEQFF. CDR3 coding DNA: TGTGCCAGCAGCCCACGGTGGACGGGAGGGTCCAATGAGCAGTTCTTC.

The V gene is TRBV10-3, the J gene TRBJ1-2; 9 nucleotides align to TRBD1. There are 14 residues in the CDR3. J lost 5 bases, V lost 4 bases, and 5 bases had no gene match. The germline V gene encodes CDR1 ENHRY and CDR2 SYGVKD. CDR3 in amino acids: CAISVSQGAYGYTF. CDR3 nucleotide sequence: TGTGCCATCAGTGTCTCACAGGGGGCTTATGGCTACACCTTC.

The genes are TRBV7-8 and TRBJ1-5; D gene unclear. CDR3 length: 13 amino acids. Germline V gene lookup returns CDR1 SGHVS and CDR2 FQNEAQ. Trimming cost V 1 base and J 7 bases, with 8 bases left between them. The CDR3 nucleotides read TGTGCCAGCAGCTTAGGTGCCGTCCAGCCCCAGCATTTT. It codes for CASSLGAVQPQHF.

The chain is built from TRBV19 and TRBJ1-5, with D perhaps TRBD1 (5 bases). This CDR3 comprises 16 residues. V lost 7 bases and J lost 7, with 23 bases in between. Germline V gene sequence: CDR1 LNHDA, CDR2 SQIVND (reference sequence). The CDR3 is CASMEDSGDPRQPQHF. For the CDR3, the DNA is TGTGCCAGTATGGAGGATTCCGGGGACCCTAGGCAGCCCCAGCATTTT.